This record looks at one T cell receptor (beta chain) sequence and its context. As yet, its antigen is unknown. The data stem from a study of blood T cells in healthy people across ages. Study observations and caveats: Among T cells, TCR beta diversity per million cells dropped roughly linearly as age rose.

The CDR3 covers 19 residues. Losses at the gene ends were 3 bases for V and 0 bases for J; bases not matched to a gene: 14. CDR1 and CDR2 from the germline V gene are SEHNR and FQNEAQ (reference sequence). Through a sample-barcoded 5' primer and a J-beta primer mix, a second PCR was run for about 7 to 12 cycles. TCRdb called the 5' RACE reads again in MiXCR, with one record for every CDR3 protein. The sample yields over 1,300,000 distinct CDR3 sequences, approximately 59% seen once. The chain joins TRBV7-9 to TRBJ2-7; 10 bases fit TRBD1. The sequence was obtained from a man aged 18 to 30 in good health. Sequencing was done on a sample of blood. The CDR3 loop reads CASSLVSGTGAASSYEQYF. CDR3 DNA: TGTGCCAGCAGCTTGGTATCCGGGACAGGGGCTGCGAGCTCCTACGAGCAGTACTTC. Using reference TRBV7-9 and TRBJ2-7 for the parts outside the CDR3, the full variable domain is DTGVSQNPRHKITKRGQNVTFRCDPISEHNRLYWYRQTLGQGPEFLTYFQNEAQLEKSRLLSDRFSAERPKGSFSTLEIQRTEQGDSAMYLCASSLVSGTGAASSYEQYFGPGTRLTVT.